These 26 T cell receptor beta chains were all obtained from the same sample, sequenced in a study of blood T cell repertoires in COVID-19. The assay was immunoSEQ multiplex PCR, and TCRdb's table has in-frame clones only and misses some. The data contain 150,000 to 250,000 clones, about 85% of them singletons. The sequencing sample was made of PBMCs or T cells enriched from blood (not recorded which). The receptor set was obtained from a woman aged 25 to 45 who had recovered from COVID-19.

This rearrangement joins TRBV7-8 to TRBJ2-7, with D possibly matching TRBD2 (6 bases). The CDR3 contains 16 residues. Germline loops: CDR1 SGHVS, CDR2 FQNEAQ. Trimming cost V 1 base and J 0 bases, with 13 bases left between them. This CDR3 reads CASSLEGFSGSYEQYF. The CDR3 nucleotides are TGTGCCAGCAGCTTAGAAGGGTTTAGCGGCTCCTACGAGCAGTACTTC. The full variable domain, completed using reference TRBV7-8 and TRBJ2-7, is GAGVSQSPRYKVAKRGQDVALRCDPISGHVSLFWYQQALGQGPEFLTYFQNEAQLDKSGLPSDRFFAERPEGSVSTLKIQRTQQEDSAVYLCASSLEGFSGSYEQYFGPGTRLTVT.

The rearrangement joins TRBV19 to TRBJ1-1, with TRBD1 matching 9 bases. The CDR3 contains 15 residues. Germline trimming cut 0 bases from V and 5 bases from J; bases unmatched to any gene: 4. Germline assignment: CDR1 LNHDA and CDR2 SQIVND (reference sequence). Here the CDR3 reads CASSIEGTGRTEAFF. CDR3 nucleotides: TGTGCCAGTAGTATAGAAGGGACAGGGAGGACTGAAGCTTTCTTT.

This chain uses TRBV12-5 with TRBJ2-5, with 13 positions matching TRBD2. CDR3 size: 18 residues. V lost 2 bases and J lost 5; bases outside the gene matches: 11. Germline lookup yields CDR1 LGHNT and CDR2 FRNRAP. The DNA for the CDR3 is TGTGCTAGTGGTTTGTACATACTAGCGGGAGGGCCTTGGGAGACCCAGTACTTC. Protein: CASGLYILAGGPWETQYF.

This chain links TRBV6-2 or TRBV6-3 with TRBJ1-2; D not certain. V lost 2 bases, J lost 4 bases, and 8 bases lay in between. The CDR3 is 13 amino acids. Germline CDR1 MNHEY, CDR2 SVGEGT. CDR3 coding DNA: TGTGCCAGCAGTTACGAGGTGCGCTATGGCTACACCTTC. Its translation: CASSYEVRYGYTF.

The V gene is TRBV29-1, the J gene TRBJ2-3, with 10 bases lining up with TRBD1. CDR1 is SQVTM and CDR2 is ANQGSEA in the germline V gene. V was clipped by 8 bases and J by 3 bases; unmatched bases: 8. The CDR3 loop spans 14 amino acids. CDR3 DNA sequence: TGCAGCCTCCGGGACAGGGGAAGAACAGATACGCAGTATTTT. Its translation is CSLRDRGRTDTQYF.

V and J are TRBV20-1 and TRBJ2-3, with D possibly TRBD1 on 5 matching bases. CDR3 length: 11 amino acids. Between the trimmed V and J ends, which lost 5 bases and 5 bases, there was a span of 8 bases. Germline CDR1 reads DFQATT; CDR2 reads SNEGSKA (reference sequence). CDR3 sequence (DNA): TGCAGTGCTTTGGGGCGAGATACGCAGTATTTT. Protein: CSALGRDTQYF.

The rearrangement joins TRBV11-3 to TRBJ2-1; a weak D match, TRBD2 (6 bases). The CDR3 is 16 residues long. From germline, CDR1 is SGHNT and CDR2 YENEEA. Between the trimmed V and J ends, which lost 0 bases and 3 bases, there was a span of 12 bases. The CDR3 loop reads CASSLDSQGLYNEQFF. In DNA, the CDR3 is TGTGCCAGCAGCTTAGATAGCCAGGGACTCTACAATGAGCAGTTCTTC.

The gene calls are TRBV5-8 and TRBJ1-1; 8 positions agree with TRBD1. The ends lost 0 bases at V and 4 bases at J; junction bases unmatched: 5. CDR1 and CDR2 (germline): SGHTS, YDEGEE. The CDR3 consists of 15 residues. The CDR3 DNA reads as TGTGCCAGCAGCTTGGAACAGGACAGGGTCACTGAAGCTTTCTTT. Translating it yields CASSLEQDRVTEAFF.

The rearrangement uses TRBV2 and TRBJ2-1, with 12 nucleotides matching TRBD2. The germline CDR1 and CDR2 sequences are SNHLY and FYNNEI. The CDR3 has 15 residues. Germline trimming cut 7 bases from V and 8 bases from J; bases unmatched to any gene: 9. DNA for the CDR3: TGTGCCAGCATCCCGACTAGCGGGAGTTTGTATGAGCAGTTCTTC. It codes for CASIPTSGSLYEQFF.

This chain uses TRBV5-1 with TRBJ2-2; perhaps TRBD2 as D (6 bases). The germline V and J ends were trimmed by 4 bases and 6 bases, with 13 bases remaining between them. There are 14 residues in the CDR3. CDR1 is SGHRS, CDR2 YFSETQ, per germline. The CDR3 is CASSPGTSPGELFF. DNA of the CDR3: TGCGCCAGCAGCCCGGGGACTTCTCCCGGGGAGCTGTTTTTT.

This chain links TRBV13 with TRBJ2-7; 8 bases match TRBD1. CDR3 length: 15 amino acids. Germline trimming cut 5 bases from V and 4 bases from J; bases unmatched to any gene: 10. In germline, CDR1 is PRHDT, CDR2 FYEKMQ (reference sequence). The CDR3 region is CASSVSGTGGYEQYF. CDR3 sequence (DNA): TGTGCCAGCAGCGTCTCCGGGACAGGAGGGTACGAGCAGTACTTC.

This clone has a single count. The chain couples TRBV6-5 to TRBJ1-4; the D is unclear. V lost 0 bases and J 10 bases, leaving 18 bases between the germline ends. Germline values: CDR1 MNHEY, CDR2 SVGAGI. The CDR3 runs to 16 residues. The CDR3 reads CASSYSSAGSKGKLFF. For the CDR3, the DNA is TGTGCCAGCAGTTACTCGAGCGCGGGGAGTAAGGGAAAACTGTTTTTT.

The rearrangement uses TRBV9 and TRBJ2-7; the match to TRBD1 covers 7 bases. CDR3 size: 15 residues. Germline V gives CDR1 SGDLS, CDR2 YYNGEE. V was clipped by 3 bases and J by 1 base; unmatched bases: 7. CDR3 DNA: TGTGCCAGCAGCGCCCGCGAGGGACAGTCCTACGAGCAGTACTTC. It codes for CASSAREGQSYEQYF.

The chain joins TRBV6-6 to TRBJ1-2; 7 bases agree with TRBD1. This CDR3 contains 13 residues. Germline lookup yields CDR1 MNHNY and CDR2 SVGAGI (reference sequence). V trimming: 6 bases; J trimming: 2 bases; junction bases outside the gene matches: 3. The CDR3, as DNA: TGTGCCAGCAGCCAGGGGGACAACTATGGCTACACCTTC. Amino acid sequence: CASSQGDNYGYTF.

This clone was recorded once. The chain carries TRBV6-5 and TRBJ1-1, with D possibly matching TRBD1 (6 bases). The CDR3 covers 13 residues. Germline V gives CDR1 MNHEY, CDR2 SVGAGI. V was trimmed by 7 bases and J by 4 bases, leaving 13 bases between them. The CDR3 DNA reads TGTGCCAGCAATCTTCAGGGGAGCACTGAAGCTTTCTTT. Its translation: CASNLQGSTEAFF.

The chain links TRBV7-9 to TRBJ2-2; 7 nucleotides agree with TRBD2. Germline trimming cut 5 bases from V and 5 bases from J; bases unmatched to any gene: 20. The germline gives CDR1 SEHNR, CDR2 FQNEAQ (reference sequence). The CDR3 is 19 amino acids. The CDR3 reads CASSPSWLAVKDRTGELFF. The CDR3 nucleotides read TGTGCCAGCAGCCCCTCCTGGCTAGCGGTCAAAGATCGGACCGGGGAGCTGTTTTTT.

The CDR3 protein is CASSPTGNGNQPQHF. As DNA, the CDR3 is TGTGCCAGCAGCCCGACAGGGAATGGCAATCAGCCCCAGCATTTT. The chain employs TRBV7-9 and TRBJ1-5; TRBD1 aligns across 7 bases. Trimming at V came to 5 bases and at J to 2 bases, leaving 6 bases not matched to a gene. The CDR3 covers 15 residues. The germline V gene encodes CDR1 SEHNR and CDR2 FQNEAQ (reference sequence). Full variable domain (missing parts from reference TRBV7-9 and TRBJ1-5): DTGVSQNPRHKITKRGQNVTFRCDPISEHNRLYWYRQTLGQGPEFLTYFQNEAQLEKSRLLSDRFSAERPKGSFSTLEIQRTEQGDSAMYLCASSPTGNGNQPQHFGDGTRLSIL.

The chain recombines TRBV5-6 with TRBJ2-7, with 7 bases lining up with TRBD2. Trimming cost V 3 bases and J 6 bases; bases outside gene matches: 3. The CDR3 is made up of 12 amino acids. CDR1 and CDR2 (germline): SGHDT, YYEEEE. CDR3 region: CASSYGTTEQYF. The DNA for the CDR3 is TGTGCCAGCAGCTACGGGACTACCGAGCAGTACTTC. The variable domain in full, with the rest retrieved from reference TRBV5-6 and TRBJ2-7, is DAGVTQSPTHLIKTRGQQVTLRCSPKSGHDTVSWYQQALGQGPQFIFQYYEEEERQRGNFPDRFSGHQFPNYSSELNVNALLLGDSALYLCASSYGTTEQYFGPGTRLTVT.

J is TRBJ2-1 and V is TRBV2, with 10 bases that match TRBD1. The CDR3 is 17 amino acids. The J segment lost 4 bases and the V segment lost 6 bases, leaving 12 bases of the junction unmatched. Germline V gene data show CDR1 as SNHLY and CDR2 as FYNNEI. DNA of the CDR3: TGTGCCAGCAGCCCGGCTCGGGGGACAGGGGAGTACAATGAGCAGTTCTTC. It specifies CASSPARGTGEYNEQFF.

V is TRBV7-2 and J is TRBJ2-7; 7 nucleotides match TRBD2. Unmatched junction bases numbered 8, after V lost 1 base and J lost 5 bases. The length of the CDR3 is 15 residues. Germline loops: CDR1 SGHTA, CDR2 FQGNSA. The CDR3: CASSLGGGMKNEQYF. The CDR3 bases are TGTGCCAGCAGCTTAGGGGGGGGGATGAAAAACGAGCAGTACTTC. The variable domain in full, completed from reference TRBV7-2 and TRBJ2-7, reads GAGVSQSPSNKVTEKGKDVELRCDPISGHTALYWYRQSLGQGLEFLIYFQGNSAPDKSGLPSDRFSAERTGGSVSTLTIQRTQQEDSAVYLCASSLGGGMKNEQYFGPGTRLTVT.

CDR3 DNA: TGTGCCAGCAGCATCCAACAGGGATCCTACAATGAGCAGTTCTTC. Amino acid sequence: CASSIQQGSYNEQFF. The chain has TRBV13 and TRBJ2-1, with D perhaps matching TRBD1 (6 bases). The CDR3 runs 15 residues. The germline V gene encodes CDR1 PRHDT and CDR2 FYEKMQ (reference sequence). V was cut by 5 bases and J by 1 base, with 12 bases left in between.

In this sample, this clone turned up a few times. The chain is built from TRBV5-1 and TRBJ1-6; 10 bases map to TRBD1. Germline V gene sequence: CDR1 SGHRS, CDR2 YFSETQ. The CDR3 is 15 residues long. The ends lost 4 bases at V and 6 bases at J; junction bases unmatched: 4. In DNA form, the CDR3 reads TGCGCCAGCAGCGGGACAGGGGAGTCTAATTCACCCCTCCACTTT. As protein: CASSGTGESNSPLHF.

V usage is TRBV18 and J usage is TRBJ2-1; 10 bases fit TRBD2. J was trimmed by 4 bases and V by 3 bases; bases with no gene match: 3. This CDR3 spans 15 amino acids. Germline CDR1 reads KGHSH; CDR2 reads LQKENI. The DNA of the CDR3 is TGTGCCAGCTCACCTTGGACTAGCGGATACAATGAGCAGTTCTTC. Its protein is CASSPWTSGYNEQFF.

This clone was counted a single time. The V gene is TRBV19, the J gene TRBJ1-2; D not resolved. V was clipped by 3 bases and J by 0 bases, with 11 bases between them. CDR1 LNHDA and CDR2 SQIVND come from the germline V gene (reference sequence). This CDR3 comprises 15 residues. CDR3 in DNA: TGTGCCAGTAGTATCGTAGTGAACGCTAACTATGGCTACACCTTC. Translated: CASSIVVNANYGYTF.

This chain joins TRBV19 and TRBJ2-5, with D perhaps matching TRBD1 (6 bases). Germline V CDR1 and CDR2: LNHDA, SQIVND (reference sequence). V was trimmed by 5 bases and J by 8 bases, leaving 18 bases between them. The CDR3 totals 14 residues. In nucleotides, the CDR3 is TGTGCCAGTAGTCCCGGGACAACCCAGAGTACCCAGTACTTC. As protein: CASSPGTTQSTQYF. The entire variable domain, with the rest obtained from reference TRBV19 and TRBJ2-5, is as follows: DGGITQSPKYLFRKEGQNVTLSCEQNLNHDAMYWYRQDPGQGLRLIYYSQIVNDFQKGDIAEGYSVSREKKESFPLTVTSAQKNPTAFYLCASSPGTTQSTQYFGPGTRLLVL.

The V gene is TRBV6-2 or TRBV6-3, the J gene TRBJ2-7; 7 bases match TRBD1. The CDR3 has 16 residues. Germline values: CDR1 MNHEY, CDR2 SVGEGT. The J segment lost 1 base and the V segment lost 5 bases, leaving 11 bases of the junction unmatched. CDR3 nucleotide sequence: TGTGCCAGCAGTGACATGGGACAGTCTCTATCCTACGAGCAGTACTTC. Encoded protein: CASSDMGQSLSYEQYF.